Included here is one TCR delta chain sequence, with context. TCRdb's listed protein matches a much larger clone and diverges from this DNA's translation at residue 6, likely through a read error; the protein shown comes from the DNA. TCRdb re-called the RT-PCR reads with CATT. This table has around 10,000 delta-chain clones, about 1.2% appearing once. This sample stems from a study of gamma-delta T cells after stem cell transplantation. V gave up 0 bases and J gave up 0 bases, with 13 bases separating them. Germline V CDR1 and CDR2: GEAIGNYY, EKD. The CDR3 runs to 16 residues. The receptor was isolated from a human donor. It is not recorded whose cells these are; they may come from a transplant donor. The sample consisted of gamma-delta T cells. This chain joins TRDV2 and TRDJ1; D call uncertain. CDR3 protein: CACDTAGGVYTDKLIF. The CDR3 nucleotides read TGTGCCTGTGACACCGCTGGAGGGGTGTACACCGATAAACTCATCTTT.